These 4 T cell receptor beta chains were all obtained from the same sample, sequenced in a study of cytomegalovirus exposure and HLA in healthy donors. PCR used 60 Vbeta primers and 13 Jbeta primers. Measured with immunoSEQ multiplex PCR; TCRdb has only the in-frame clones, and not every one. The top ten hold 5% to 6.5% of the sample, which has about 100,000 clones, about 80% seen once. Sequenced: PBMCs. Receptor source: a man aged 55 to 70 in good health and CMV-seropositive.

This sequence joins TRBV7-7 and TRBJ2-2; D possibly corresponds to TRBD1 (5 bases). The CDR3 has 14 amino acids. Looked up from germline, CDR1 is SSHAT and CDR2 is FNYEAQ (reference sequence). V lost 5 bases and J lost 1, with 8 bases in between. The CDR3 bases are TGTGCCAGCAGCCCTCAGGGGAACACCGGGGAGCTGTTTTTT. Translation gives CASSPQGNTGELFF.

This chain links TRBV27 with TRBJ1-4; D might be TRBD1 (5 bases). Germline V gene data show CDR1 as MNHEY and CDR2 as SMNVEV (reference sequence). The V and J ends lost 6 bases and 8 bases respectively, with 22 bases between them. The CDR3 has 16 residues. DNA of the CDR3: TGTGCCAGCAGCCTCCAGGGAGGCAGCCTCGGAGAAAAACTGTTTTTT. Its translation is CASSLQGGSLGEKLFF.

This chain links TRBV2 with TRBJ2-7; D ambiguous. This CDR3 contains 11 residues. Trimming removed 6 bases from V and 0 bases from J, with 3 bases in between. Germline V gene sequence: CDR1 SNHLY, CDR2 FYNNEI. The CDR3 spells CASSGSYEQYF. For the CDR3, the DNA is TGTGCCAGCAGCGGCTCCTACGAGCAGTACTTC. The full variable domain, with the rest looked up from reference TRBV2 and TRBJ2-7, is EPEVTQTPSHQVTQMGQEVILRCVPISNHLYFYWYRQILGQKVEFLVSFYNNEISEKSEIFDDQFSVERPDGSNFTLKIRSTKLEDSAMYFCASSGSYEQYFGPGTRLTVT.

CDR3 sequence (DNA): TGTGCCAGCAGTGAATATATCGGGGGGGCCACTGAAGCTTTCTTT. This sequence encodes CASSEYIGGATEAFF. This chain uses TRBV25-1 with TRBJ1-1, with D possibly TRBD1 on 6 matching bases. Trimming took off 0 bases at V and 4 bases at J, with 12 bases between the two ends. The CDR3 sequence is 15 residues long. Germline V gene lookup returns CDR1 MGHDK and CDR2 SYGVNS.